The following is a T cell receptor beta chain sequence with its context. Antigen unknown. The sample comes from a study of radiation and T cells in renal cell carcinoma. Broader study findings: Baseline intratumoral clonotype presence is unknown without pretreatment biopsies. From baseline, blood top tumor clonotypes peaked at 2 weeks post-radiation.

Germline values: CDR1 LNHDA, CDR2 SQIVND (reference sequence). The CDR3 is 14 residues long. The germline V and J ends were trimmed by 1 base and 2 bases, with 6 bases remaining between them. Documented time point: baseline pretreatment blood. Documented treatment: 15 Gy SBRT to primary tumor, nephrectomy 4 weeks later. After SBRT, blood was collected at 2 and 4 weeks, plus baseline. Clear cell pathology was present in this patient's renal cell carcinoma. Here immunoSEQ multiplex PCR was the method, and the copy in TCRdb shows in-frame clones only, minus some. This table has roughly 120,000 clones, about four fifths appearing once.

The input for sequencing was blood, taken from a patient whose treatment included radiotherapy and nephrectomy. This sequence joins TRBV19 and TRBJ1-5; no firm D call. The clonotype comes from an older woman with renal cell carcinoma. The CDR3, as DNA: TGTGCCAGTAGTATAGTCGAACGCAATCAGCCCCAGCATTTT. Its translation is CASSIVERNQPQHF.